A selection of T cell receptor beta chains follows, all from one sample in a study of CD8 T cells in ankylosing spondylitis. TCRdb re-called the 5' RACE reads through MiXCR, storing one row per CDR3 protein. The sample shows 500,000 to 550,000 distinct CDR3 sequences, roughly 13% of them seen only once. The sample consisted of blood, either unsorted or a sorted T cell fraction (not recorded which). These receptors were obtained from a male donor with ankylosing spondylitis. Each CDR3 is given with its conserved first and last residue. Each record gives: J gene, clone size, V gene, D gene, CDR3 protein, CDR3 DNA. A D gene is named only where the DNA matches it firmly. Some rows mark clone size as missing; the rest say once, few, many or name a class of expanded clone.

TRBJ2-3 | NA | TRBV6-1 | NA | CASSERRRTSTDTQYF | TGTGCCAGCAGTGAAAGGCGCAGAACTAGCACAGATACGCAGTATTTT
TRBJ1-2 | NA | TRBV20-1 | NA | CSADKGGYTF | TGCAGTGCCGACAAGGGTGGCTACACCTTC
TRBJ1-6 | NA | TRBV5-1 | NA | CASSPADGAPLHF | TGCGCCAGCAGCCCTGCGGATGGCGCACCCCTCCACTTT
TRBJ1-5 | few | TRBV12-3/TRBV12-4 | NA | CASSRTVLQPQHF | TGTGCCAGCAGTCGGACAGTTCTTCAGCCCCAGCATTTT
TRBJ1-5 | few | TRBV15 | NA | CATSRVGGPQHF | TGTGCCACCAGCAGAGTAGGAGGGCCCCAGCATTTT
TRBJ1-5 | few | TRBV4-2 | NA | CASSQPLGNQPQHF | TGTGCCAGCAGCCAACCCCTGGGGAATCAGCCCCAGCATTTT
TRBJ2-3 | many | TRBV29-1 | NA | CSVEGGRKCTDTQYF | TGCAGCGTTGAAGGCGGGCGGAAGTGCACAGATACGCAGTATTTT
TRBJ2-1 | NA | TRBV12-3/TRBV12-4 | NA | CASSFKTERSYNEQFF | TGTGCCAGCAGTTTCAAGACAGAACGCTCCTACAATGAGCAGTTCTTC
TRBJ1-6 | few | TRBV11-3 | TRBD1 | CASSFSGQLTPALHF | TGTGCCAGCAGCTTTTCGGGACAGCTCACCCCGGCCCTCCACTTT
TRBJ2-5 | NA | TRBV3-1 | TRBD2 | CASSPPGLAKETQYF | TGTGCCAGCAGCCCCCCCGGACTAGCCAAAGAGACCCAGTACTTC
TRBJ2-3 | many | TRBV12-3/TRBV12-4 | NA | CASSNRDPPSSDTQYF | TGTGCCAGCAGCAATCGGGACCCCCCCAGCTCAGATACGCAGTATTTT
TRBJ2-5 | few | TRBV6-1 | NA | CASSEAGWSETQYF | TGTGCCAGCAGTGAAGCGGGTTGGAGTGAGACCCAGTACTTC
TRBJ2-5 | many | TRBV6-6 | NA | CASSYQGETQYF | TGTGCCAGCAGTTATCAAGGGGAGACCCAGTACTTC
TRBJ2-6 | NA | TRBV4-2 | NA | CASSLGPNVLLSGANVLTF | TGTGCCAGCAGCCTCGGACCAAACGTTCTTCTCTCTGGGGCCAACGTCCTGACTTTC
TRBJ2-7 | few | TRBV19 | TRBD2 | CASSASGEQYF | TGTGCCAGTAGTGCGAGCGGGGAACAGTACTTC
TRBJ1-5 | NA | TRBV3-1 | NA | CASSQEYSLEPQHF | TGTGCCAGCAGCCAAGAGTACAGCCTCGAGCCCCAGCATTTT
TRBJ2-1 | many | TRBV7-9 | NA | CASSLAASNAYNEQFF | TGTGCCAGCAGCTTAGCGGCCAGCAATGCCTACAATGAGCAGTTCTTC
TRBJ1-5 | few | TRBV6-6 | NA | CASSYEGRQPQHF | TGTGCCAGCAGTTACGAGGGGCGTCAGCCCCAGCATTTT
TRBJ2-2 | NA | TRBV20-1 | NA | CSASSSVLRDTGELFF | TGCAGTGCTAGTAGCAGCGTCCTACGGGACACCGGGGAGCTGTTTTTT
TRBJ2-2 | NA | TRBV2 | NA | CASSEAWGTGELFF | TGTGCCAGCAGTGAAGCATGGGGCACCGGGGAGCTGTTTTTT
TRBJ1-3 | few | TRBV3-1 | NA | CASSRGGGNTIYF | TGTGCCAGCAGCCGAGGCGGGGGAAACACCATATATTTT
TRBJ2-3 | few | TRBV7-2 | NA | CASSREGPTDTQYF | TGTGCCAGCAGCCGAGAAGGTCCCACAGATACGCAGTATTTT
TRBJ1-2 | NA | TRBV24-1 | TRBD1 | CATSDLKTGDGGYTF | TGTGCCACCAGTGATTTAAAGACAGGGGATGGGGGCTACACCTTC
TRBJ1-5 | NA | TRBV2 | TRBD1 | CASSADRVVNQPQHF | TGTGCCAGCAGTGCAGACAGGGTCGTCAATCAGCCCCAGCATTTT
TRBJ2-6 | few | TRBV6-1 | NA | CASRNPQGANVLTF | TGTGCCAGCAGGAACCCCCAGGGGGCCAACGTCCTGACTTTC
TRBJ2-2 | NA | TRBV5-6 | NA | CASSLSVFANTGELFF | TGTGCCAGCAGCTTGTCCGTGTTCGCGAACACCGGGGAGCTGTTTTTT
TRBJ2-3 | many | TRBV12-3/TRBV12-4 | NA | CASSLAPTVISTDTQYF | TGTGCCAGCAGTTTAGCCCCGACAGTTATTAGCACAGATACGCAGTATTTT
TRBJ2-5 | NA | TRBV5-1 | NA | CASSLGTVAQETQYF | TGCGCCAGCAGCTTGGGGACAGTCGCCCAAGAGACCCAGTACTTC
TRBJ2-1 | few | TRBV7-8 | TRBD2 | CASSTRGRAGEPYNEQFF | TGTGCCAGCAGCACCAGAGGTCGAGCGGGAGAACCCTACAATGAGCAGTTCTTC
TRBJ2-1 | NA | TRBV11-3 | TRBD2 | CASSSSGVSYNEQFF | TGTGCCAGCAGCAGTAGCGGGGTTTCCTACAATGAGCAGTTCTTC
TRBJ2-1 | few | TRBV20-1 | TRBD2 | CSARDPLAGENNEQFF | TGCAGTGCTAGAGATCCGCTAGCGGGAGAGAACAATGAGCAGTTCTTC
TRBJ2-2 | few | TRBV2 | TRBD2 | CASSEMTSGHTGELFF | TGTGCCAGCAGTGAAATGACTAGCGGACATACCGGGGAGCTGTTTTTT
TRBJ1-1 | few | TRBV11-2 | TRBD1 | CASSLNRDSEAFF | TGTGCCAGCAGCTTAAACCGGGACAGTGAAGCTTTCTTT
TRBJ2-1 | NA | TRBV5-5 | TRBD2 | CASSTSVLSSYNEQFF | TGTGCCAGCAGCACTAGCGTCCTAAGCTCCTACAATGAGCAGTTCTTC
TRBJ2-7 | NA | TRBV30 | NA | CAWRDSYEQYF | TGTGCCTGGAGGGACTCCTACGAGCAGTACTTC
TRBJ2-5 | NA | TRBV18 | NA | CASSPIVGTKLQETQYF | TGTGCCAGCTCACCAATTGTAGGGACAAAACTTCAAGAGACCCAGTACTTC
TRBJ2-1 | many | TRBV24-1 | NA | CATSVGGADEQFF | TGTGCCACCAGTGTTGGGGGGGCCGATGAGCAGTTCTTC
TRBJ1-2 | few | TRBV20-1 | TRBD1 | CSARDRGLDGYTF | TGCAGTGCTAGGGACAGGGGGTTGGACGGCTACACCTTC
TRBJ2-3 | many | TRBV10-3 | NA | CAISESDSTDTQYF | TGTGCCATCAGTGAAAGCGACAGCACAGATACGCAGTATTTT
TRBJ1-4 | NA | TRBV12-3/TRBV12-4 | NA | CASSLDGIKLFF | TGTGCCAGCAGTTTAGATGGGATAAAACTGTTTTTT
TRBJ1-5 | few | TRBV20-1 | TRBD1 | CSASGQVYSNQPQHF | TGCAGTGCCTCGGGACAGGTTTATAGCAATCAGCCCCAGCATTTT
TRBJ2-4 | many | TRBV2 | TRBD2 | CAFGTSGRYF | TGTGCCTTCGGGACTAGCGGAAGATACTTC
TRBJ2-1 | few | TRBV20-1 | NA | CSARVEGSEQFF | TGCAGTGCTAGAGTCGAAGGATCCGAGCAGTTCTTC
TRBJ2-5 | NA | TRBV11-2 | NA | CASSLWGATRRETQCF | TGTGCCAGCAGCCTATGGGGGGCGACTCGCAGGGAGACCCAGTGCTTC
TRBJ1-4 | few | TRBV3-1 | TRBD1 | CASSQGDRVREKLFF | TGTGCCAGCAGCCAAGGGGACAGGGTCCGGGAAAAACTGTTTTTT
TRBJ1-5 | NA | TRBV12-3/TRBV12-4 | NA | CASSIQGLGVGNQPQHF | TGTGCCAGCAGTATACAGGGCCTGGGCGTTGGCAATCAGCCCCAGCATTTT
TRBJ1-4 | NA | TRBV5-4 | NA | CASSTKSENEKLFF | TGTGCCAGCAGCACCAAGAGCGAAAATGAAAAACTGTTTTTT
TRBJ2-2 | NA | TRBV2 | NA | CASAVTVGELFF | TGTGCCAGCGCGGTTACCGTCGGGGAGCTGTTTTTT
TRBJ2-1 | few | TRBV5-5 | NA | CASSLDLVSEQFF | TGTGCCAGCAGCTTGGACCTAGTTAGTGAGCAGTTCTTC
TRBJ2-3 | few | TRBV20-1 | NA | CSAKLAWGAQDTQYF | TGCAGTGCTAAACTAGCGTGGGGGGCCCAAGATACGCAGTATTTT